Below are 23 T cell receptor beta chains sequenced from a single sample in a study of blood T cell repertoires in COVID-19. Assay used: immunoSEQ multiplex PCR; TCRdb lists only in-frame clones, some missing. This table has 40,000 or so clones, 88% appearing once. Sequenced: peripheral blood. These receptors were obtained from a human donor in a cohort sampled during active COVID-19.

CDR3 DNA sequence: TGTGCCAGCAGCCCTGGGGTAGCGGGAGGAAATGAGCAGTTCTTC. Its protein product is CASSPGVAGGNEQFF. V and J are TRBV3-1 (or the pseudogene TRBV3-2) and TRBJ2-1, with TRBD2 matching over 10 bases. This CDR3 spans 15 amino acids. With 4 bases clipped from V and 7 bases from J, the junction kept 7 bases outside the gene matches. Germline V gene lookup returns CDR1 LGHDT and CDR2 YNNKEL (reference sequence).

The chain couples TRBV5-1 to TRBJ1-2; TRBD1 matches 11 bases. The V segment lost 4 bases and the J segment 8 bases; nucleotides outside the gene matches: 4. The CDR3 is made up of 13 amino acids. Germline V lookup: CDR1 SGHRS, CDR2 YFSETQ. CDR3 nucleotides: TGCGCCAGCAGCCTCGGGACAGGGGGAGGCTACACCTTC. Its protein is CASSLGTGGGYTF.

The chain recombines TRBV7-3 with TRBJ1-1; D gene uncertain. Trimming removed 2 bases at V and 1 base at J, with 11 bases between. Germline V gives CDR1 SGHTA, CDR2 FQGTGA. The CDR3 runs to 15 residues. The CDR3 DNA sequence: TGTGCCAGCAGCTTACAAGCCACTCGGAACACTGAAGCTTTCTTT. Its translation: CASSLQATRNTEAFF.

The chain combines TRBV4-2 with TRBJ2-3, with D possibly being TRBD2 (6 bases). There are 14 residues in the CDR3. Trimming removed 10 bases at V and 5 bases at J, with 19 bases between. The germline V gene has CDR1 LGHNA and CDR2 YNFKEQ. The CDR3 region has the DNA TGTGCCACCCAGAGCGGAGGGGTTCTAGATACGCAGTATTTT. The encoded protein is CATQSGGVLDTQYF.

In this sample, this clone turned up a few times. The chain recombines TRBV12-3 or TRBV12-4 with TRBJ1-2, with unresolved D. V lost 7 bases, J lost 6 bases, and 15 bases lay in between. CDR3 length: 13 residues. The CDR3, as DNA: TGTGCCAGCACTTTCGAGGGATTGGATGGCTACACCTTC. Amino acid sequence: CASTFEGLDGYTF.

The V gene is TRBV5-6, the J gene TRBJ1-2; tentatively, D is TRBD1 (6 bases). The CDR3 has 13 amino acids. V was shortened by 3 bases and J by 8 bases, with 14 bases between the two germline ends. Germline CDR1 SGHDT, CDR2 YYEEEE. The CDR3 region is CASSSNRAGGYTF. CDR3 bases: TGTGCCAGCAGCTCCAACAGGGCAGGAGGCTACACCTTC.

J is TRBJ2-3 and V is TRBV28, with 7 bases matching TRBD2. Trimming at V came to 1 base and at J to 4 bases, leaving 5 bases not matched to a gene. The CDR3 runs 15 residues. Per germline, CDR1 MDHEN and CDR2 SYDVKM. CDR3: CASSLLSGISDTQYF. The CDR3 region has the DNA TGTGCCAGCAGTTTATTAAGCGGGATATCAGATACGCAGTATTTT.

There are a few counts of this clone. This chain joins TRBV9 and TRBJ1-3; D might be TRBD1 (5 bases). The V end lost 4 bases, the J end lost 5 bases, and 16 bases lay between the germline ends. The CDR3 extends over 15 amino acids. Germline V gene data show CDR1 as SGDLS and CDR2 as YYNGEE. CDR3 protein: CASSKTEGFRNTIYF. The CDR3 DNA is TGTGCCAGCAGCAAAACGGAGGGGTTCAGAAACACCATATATTTT.

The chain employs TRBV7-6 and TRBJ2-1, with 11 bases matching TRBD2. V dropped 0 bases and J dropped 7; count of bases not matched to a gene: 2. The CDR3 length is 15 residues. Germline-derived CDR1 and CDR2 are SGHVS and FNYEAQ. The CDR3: CASSLASGGENEQFF. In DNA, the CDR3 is TGTGCCAGCAGCTTAGCTAGCGGGGGGGAAAATGAGCAGTTCTTC.

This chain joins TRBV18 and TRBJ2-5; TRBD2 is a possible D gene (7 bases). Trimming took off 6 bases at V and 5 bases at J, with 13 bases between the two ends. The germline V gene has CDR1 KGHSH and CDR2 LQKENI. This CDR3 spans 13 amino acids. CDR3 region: CASSGAAGETQYF. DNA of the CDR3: TGTGCCAGCTCGGGGGCAGCGGGGGAGACCCAGTACTTC.

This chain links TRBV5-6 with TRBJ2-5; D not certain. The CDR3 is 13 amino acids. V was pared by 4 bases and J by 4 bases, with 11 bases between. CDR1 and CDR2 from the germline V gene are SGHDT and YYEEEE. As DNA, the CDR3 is TGTGCCAGCAGCCTTCGACTCCTAGAGACCCAGTACTTC. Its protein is CASSLRLLETQYF.

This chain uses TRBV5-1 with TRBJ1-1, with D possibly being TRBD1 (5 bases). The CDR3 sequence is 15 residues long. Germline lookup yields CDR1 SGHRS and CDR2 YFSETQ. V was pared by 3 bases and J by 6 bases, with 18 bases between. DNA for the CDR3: TGCGCCAGCAGCTACGGCAGGGTGAATTCAGCTGAAGCTTTCTTT. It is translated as CASSYGRVNSAEAFF. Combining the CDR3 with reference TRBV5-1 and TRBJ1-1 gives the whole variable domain KAGVTQTPRYLIKTRGQQVTLSCSPISGHRSVSWYQQTPGQGLQFLFEYFSETQRNKGNFPGRFSGRQFSNSRSEMNVSTLELGDSALYLCASSYGRVNSAEAFFGQGTRLTVV.

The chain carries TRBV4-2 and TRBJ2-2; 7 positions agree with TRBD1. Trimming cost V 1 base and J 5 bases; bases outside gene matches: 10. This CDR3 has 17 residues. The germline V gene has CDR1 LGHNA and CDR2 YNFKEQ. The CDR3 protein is CASSQVNRGNVTGELFF. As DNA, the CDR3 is TGTGCCAGCAGCCAAGTAAACAGGGGAAACGTTACCGGGGAGCTGTTTTTT.

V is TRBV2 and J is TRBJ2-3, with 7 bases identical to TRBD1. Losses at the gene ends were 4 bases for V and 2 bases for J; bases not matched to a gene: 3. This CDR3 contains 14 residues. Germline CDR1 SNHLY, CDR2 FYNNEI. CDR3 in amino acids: CASSGGQFTDTQYF. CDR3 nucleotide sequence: TGTGCCAGCAGTGGGGGACAGTTCACAGATACGCAGTATTTT.

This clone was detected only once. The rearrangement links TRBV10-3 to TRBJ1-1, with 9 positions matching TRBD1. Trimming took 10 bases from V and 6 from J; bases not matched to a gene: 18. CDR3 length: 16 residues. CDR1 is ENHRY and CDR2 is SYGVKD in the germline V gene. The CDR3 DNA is TGTGCCACCTTGCCGGGACAGGGAGGGGTGATCGCTGAAGCTTTCTTT. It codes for CATLPGQGGVIAEAFF.

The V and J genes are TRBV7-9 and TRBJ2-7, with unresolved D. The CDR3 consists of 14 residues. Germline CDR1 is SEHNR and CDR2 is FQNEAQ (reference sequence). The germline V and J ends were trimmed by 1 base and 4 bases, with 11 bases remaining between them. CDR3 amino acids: CASSLGLDGYEQYF. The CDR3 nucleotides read TGTGCCAGCAGCTTAGGGCTAGATGGGTACGAGCAGTACTTC.

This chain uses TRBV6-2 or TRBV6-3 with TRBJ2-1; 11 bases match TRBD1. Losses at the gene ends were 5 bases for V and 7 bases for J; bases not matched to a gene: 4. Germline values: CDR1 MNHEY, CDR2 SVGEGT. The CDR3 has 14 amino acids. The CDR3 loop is CASSHGDRGNEQFF. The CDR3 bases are TGTGCCAGCAGTCATGGGGACAGGGGGAATGAGCAGTTCTTC.

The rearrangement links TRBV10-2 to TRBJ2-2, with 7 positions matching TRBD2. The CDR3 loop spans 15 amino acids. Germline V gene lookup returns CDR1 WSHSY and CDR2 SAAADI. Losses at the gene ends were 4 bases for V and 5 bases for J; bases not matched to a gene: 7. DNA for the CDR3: TGCGCCAGCAGTGTGGTAGGACTAGAGACCGGGGAGCTGTTTTTT. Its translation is CASSVVGLETGELFF.

CDR3 in amino acids: CASSNRGNQPQHF. DNA of the CDR3: TGTGCCAGCAGCAATCGGGGTAATCAGCCCCAGCATTTT. J is TRBJ1-5 and V is TRBV27, with D unclear. The CDR3 consists of 13 residues. Germline V gene sequence: CDR1 MNHEY, CDR2 SMNVEV (reference sequence). V was shortened by 6 bases and J by 4 bases, with 10 bases between the two germline ends.

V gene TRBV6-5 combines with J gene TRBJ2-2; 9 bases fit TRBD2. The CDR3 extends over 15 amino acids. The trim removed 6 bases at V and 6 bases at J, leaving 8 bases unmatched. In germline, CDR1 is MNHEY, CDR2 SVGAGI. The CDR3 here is CASRTDSGGAGELFF. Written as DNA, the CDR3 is TGTGCCAGCAGGACAGATAGCGGGGGCGCCGGGGAGCTGTTTTTT.

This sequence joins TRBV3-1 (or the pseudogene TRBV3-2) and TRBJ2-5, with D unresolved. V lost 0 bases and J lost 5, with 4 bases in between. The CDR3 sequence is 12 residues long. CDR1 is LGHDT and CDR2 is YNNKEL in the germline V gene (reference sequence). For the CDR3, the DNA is TGTGCCAGCAGCCAAGACATGGAGACCCAGTACTTC. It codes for CASSQDMETQYF.

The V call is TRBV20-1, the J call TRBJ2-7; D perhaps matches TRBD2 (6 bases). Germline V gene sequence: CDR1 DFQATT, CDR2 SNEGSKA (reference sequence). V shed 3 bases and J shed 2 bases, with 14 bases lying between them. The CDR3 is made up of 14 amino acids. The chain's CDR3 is CSASTGTDPYEQYF. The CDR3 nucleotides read TGCAGTGCTAGTACCGGGACTGATCCCTACGAGCAGTACTTC.

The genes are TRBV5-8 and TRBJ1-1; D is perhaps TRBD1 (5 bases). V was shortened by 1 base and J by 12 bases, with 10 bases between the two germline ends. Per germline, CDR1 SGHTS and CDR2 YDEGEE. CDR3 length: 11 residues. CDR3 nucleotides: TGTGCCAGCAGCTTGAGGGGCCGAACTTTCTTT. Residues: CASSLRGRTFF.